The clone carrying this TCR beta chain appeared once. Antigen: not known. J lost 8 bases, V lost 4 bases, and 15 bases had no gene match. Germline V gives CDR1 MNHEY, CDR2 SVGAGI. This CDR3 has 17 residues. The sample comes from a study of CD8 T cells in Susac syndrome. The study's findings and limits: A relatively small number of individuals underwent TCR sequencing and HLA analysis.

The multiple sclerosis control group was made up of treatment-naive patients with stable or active relapsing-remitting disease. Purification of the CD8+ and CD4+ T cells relied on negative isolation, and TEMRA cells underwent FACS enrichment. Random hexamers were used to reverse transcribe an amount of about 0.5 to 1 ug RNA. Amplification of TCR beta CDR3 by immunoSEQ multiplex PCR spanned 54 Vbeta and 13 Jbeta. TCRdb independently ran MiXCR on the immunoSEQ multiplex PCR reads; one entry per CDR3 protein. This table holds 300,000 or so distinct CDR3 sequences, just over 90% found once. The sample consisted of CD4+ T cells from PBMCs. The chain recombines TRBV6-5 with TRBJ2-1, with 9 bases matching TRBD1. The sequence came from a human donor with multiple sclerosis. In nucleotides, the CDR3 is TGTGCCAGCAGTTGTCCTCACAGGGGGCCTCAGGAGGATGAGCAGTTCTTC. As protein: CASSCPHRGPQEDEQFF.